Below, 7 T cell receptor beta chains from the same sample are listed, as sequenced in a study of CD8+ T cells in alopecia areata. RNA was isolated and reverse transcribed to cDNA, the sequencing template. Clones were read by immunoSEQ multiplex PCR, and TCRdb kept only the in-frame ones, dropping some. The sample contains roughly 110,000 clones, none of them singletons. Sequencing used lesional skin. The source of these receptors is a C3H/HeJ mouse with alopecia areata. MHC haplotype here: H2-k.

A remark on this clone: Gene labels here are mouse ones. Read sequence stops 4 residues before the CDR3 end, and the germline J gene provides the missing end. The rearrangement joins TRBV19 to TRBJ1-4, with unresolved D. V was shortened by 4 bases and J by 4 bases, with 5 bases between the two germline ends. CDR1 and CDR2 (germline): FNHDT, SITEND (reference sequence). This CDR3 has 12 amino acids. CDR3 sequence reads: CASSADNERLFF. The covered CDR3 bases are TGTGCCAGCAGTGCAGACAACGAA.

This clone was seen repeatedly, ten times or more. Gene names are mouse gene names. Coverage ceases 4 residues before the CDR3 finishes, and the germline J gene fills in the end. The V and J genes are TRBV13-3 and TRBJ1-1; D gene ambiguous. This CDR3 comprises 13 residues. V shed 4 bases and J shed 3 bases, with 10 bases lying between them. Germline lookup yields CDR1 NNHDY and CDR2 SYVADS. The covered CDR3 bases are TGTGCCAGCAGTTTTCCACTCTACACA. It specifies CASSFPLYT. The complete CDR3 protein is CASSFPLYTEVFF.

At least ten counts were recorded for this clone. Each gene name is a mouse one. This CDR3 is CASSGRGLYAEQFF. The CDR3 DNA, read in part, is TGTGCCAGCAGTGGCAGGGGGCTCTATGCT. The chain couples TRBV13-3 to TRBJ2-1, with TRBD1 matching over 8 bases. The DNA ends 4 residues before the CDR3 does, and the rest of the CDR3 is filled in from the germline J gene. The germline V gene encodes CDR1 NNHDY and CDR2 SYVADS. The CDR3 runs 14 residues. Unmatched junction bases numbered 2, after V lost 3 bases and J lost 3 bases.

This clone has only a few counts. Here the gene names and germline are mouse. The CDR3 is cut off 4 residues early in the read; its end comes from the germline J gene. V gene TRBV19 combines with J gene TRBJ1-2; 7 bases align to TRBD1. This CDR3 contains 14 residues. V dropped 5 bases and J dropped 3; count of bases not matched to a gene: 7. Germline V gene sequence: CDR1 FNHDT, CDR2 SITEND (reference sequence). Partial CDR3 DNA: TGTGCCAGCAGCCGAACAGGGGAGGACTCC. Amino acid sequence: CASSRTGEDS. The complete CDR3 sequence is CASSRTGEDSDYTF.

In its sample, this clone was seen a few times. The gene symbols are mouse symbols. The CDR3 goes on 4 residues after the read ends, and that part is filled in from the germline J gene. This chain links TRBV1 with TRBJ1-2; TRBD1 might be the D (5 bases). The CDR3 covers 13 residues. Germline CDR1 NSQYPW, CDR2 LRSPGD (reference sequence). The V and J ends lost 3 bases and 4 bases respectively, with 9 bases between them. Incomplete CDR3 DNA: TGCACCTGCAGTGCGGGGGGGGGCTCC. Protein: CTCSAGGGS. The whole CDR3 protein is CTCSAGGGSDYTF.

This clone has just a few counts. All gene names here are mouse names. The DNA read from the CDR3 is TGTGCCTGGAGTCCTTCCCCCTGGGATAACCAAGAC. Protein sequence: CAWSPSPWDNQD. The whole CDR3 protein reads CAWSPSPWDNQDTQYF. V and J are TRBV31 and TRBJ2-5, with D perhaps matching TRBD2 (5 bases). The read terminates 4 residues ahead of where the CDR3 ends, so the germline J gene completes it. V lost 1 base, J lost 0 bases, and 14 bases lay in between. CDR1 GKSSPN and CDR2 SITVG come from the germline V gene. This CDR3 comprises 16 residues.

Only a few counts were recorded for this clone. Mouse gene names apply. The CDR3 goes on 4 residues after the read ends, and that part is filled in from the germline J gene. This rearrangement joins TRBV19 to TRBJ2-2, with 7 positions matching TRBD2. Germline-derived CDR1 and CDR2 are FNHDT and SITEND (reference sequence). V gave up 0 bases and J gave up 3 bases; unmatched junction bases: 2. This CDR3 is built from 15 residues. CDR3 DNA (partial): TGTGCCAGCAGTATAGCTGGGGGTTACACCGGG. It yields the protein CASSIAGGYTG. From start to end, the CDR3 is CASSIAGGYTGQLYF.